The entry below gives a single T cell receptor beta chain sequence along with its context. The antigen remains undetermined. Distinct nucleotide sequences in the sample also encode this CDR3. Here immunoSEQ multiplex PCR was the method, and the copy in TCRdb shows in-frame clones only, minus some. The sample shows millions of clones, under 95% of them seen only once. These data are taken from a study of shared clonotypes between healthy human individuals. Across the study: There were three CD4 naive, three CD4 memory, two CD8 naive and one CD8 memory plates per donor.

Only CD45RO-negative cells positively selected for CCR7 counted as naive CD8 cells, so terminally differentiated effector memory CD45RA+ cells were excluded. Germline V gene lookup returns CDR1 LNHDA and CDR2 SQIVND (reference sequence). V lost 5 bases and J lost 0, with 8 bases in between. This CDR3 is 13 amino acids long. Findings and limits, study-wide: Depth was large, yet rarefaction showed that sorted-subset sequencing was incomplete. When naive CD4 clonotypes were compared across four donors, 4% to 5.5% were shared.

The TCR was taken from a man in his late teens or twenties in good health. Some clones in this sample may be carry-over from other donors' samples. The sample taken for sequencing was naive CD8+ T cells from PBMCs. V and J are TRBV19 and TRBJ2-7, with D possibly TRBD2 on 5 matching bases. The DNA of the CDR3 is TGTGCCAGTAGTTTGACTAACTCCTACGAGCAGTACTTC. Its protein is CASSLTNSYEQYF.